This TCR beta chain was sequenced for a study of tumor-infiltrating lymphocytes in primary liver carcinoma. Synthesis of TCR beta cDNA was carried out from 500 ng total RNA with a constant-region primer. Libraries for TCR beta were built through three nested multiplex PCR rounds, which together made up a slightly modified ARM-PCR procedure. Each of the first two PCR rounds ran roughly 9 cycles with TRBV1-TRBV30 forward and C-beta reverse primers. TCRdb reprocessed the multiplex PCR reads with MiXCR, giving one entry per CDR3 protein. The sample carries 75,000 to 80,000 distinct CDR3 sequences, approximately 69% recorded once. Germline trimming cut 6 bases from V and 5 bases from J; bases unmatched to any gene: 4. The germline V gene encodes CDR1 MNHEY and CDR2 SVGAGI. The CDR3 contains 13 residues. Between about 18 and 33 mg of unsorted bulk tissue served as the source from which RNA and DNA were co-extracted. Infection with HBV was chronic in patients; they were treatment-naive.

Input material: tumor-adjacent normal liver tissue. This rearrangement joins TRBV6-5 to TRBJ2-5; TRBD1 aligns across 9 bases. The clonotype comes from a middle-aged man with primary liver carcinoma and hepatitis B virus infection. Here the CDR3 reads CASSLGQGETQYF. The CDR3 nucleotides are TGTGCCAGCAGCCTAGGACAGGGGGAGACCCAGTACTTC.